This T cell receptor (beta chain) was found in a study of beta chain features in type 1 diabetes. The germline gives CDR1 SGHAT, CDR2 FQNNGV. V trimming: 3 bases; J trimming: 3 bases; junction bases outside the gene matches: 0. The CDR3 contains 13 residues. This clone turned up a few times. Other DNA sequences from this sample encode an identical CDR3 as well. Every bit of the isolated RNA underwent reverse transcription, so sequencing read expressed TCRB transcripts. Repertoires were generated with immunoSEQ multiplex PCR, while TCRdb's copy carries only in-frame clones and drops some. The sample includes around 340,000 clones, roughly 8% of them seen just once.

The V and J genes are TRBV11-2 and TRBJ2-3; 7 bases line up with TRBD1. Sequences were obtained from central memory CD4+ T cells from blood. The source of this sequence is a young woman in good health. In nucleotides, the CDR3 is TGTGCCAGCAGCTTGACAGGGACAGATACGCAGTATTTT. Amino acid sequence: CASSLTGTDTQYF.